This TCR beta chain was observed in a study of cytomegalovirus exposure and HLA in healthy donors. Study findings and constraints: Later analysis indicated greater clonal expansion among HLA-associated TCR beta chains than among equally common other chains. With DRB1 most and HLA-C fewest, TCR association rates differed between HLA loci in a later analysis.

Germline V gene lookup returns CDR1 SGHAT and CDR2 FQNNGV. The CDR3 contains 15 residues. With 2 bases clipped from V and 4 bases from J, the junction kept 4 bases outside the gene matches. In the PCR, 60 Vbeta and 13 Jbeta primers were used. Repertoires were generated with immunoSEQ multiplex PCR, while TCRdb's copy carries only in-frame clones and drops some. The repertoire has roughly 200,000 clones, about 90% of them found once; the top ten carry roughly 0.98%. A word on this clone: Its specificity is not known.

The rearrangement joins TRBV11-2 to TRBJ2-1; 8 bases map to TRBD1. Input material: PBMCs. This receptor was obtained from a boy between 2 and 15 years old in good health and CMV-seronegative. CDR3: CASSLRTGTYNEQFF. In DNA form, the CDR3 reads TGTGCCAGCAGCTTAAGGACAGGGACTTACAATGAGCAGTTCTTC.